This TCR beta chain was observed in a study of blood T cells in healthy people across ages. On the study more broadly: About one barcoded beta molecule per two T cells came from capture by template switching. Findings and caveats of the study: While age rose, TCR beta diversity per million T cells dropped in a roughly linear way. No conclusive comparison of naive versus antigen-experienced cells was possible with unsorted PBMCs.

Note on this clonotype: Its antigen is undetermined.

Primers used in a second PCR of about 6 to 12 cycles were a sample-barcoded 5' primer and a J-beta primer mix. One entry per CDR3 protein, called by TCRdb with MiXCR from the 5' RACE reads. Here the sample spans around 650,000 distinct CDR3 sequences, less than 45% being singletons. This CDR3 has 11 residues. The germline gives CDR1 SQVTM, CDR2 ANQGSEA. V shed 7 bases and J shed 4 bases, with 10 bases lying between them. Each donor supplied approximately 10 milliliters of peripheral blood. This chain uses TRBV29-1 with TRBJ1-2, with no clear D. This TCR was sampled from a man older than 75 in good health. What was sequenced was blood. CDR3 sequence (DNA): TGCAGCGGGCAGGATGGCTATGGCTACACCTTC. Encoded protein: CSGQDGYGYTF.